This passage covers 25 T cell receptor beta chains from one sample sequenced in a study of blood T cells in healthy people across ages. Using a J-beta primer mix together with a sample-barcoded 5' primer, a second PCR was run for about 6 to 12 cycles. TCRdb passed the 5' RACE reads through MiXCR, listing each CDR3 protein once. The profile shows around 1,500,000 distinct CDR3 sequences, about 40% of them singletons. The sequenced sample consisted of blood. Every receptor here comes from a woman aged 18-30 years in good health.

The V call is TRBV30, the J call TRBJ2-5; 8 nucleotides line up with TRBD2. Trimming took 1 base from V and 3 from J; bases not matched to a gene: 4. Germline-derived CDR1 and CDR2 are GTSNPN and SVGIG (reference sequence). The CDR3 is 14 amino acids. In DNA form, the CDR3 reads TGTGCCTGGAGTGACGGGGGGGCTAAAGAGACCCAGTACTTC. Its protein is CAWSDGGAKETQYF.

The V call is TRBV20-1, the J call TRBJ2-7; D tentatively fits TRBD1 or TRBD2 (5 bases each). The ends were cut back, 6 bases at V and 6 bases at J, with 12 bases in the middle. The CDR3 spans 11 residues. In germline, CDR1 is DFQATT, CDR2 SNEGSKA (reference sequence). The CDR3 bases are TGCAGTGCAGAGAGGGGCGTCGAGCAGTACTTC. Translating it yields CSAERGVEQYF.

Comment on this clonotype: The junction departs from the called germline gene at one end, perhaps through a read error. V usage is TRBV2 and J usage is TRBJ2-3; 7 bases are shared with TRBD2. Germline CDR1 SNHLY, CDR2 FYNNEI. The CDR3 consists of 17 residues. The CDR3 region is CAGSEARVGAGADTQYF. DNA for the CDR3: TGTGCCGGCAGTGAAGCGCGGGTAGGGGCGGGGGCAGATACGCAGTATTTT.

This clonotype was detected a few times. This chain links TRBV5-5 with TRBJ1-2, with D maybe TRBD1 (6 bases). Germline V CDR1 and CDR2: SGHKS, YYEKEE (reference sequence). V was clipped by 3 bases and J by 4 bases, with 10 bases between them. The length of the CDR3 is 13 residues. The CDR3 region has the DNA TGTGCCAGCAGCTCAGGGGACCTCTATGGCTACACCTTC. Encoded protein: CASSSGDLYGYTF.

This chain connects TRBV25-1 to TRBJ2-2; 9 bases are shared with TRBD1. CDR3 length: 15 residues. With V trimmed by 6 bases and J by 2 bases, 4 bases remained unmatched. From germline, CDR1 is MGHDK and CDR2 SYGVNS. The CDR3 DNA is TGTGCCAGCAGGGAGGACAGGGGCAACACCGGGGAGCTGTTTTTT. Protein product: CASREDRGNTGELFF.

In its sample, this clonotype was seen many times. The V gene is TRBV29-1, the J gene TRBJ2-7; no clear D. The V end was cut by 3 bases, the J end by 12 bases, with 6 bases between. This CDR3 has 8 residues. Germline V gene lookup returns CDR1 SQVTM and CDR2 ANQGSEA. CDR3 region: CSVESAYF. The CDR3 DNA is TGCAGCGTTGAGAGCGCGTACTTC.

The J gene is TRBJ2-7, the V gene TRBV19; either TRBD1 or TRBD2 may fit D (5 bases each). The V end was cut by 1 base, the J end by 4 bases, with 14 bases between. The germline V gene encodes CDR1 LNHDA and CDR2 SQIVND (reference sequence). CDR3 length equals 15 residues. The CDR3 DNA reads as TGTGCCAGTAGTATAGCCCCCCTGGGGGATTACGAGCAGTACTTC. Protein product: CASSIAPLGDYEQYF.

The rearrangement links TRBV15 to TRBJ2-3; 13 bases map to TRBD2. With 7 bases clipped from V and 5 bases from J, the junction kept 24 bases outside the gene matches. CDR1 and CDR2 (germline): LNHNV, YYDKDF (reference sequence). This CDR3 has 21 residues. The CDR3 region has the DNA TGTGCCACCATTCTCGACAGGGGCGGAGGACTAGCGGGAGTCGGGAAAGATACGCAGTATTTT. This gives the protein CATILDRGGGLAGVGKDTQYF.

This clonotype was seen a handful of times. The CDR3 here is CASKRGGTYEQYF. CDR3 nucleotides: TGTGCCAGCAAGCGGGGGGGAACCTACGAGCAGTACTTC. The gene calls are TRBV28 and TRBJ2-7; TRBD2 agrees at 10 bases. Germline V gene lookup returns CDR1 MDHEN and CDR2 SYDVKM. CDR3 length: 13 residues. V lost 7 bases, J lost 2 bases, and 2 bases stayed unmatched.

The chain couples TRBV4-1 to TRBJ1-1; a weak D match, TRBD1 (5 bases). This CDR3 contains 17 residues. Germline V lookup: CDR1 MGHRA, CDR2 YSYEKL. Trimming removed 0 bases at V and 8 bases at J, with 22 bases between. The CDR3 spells CASSQETVTGAPLEAFF. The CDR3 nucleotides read TGCGCCAGCAGCCAAGAAACCGTTACAGGCGCGCCTCTAGAAGCTTTCTTT.

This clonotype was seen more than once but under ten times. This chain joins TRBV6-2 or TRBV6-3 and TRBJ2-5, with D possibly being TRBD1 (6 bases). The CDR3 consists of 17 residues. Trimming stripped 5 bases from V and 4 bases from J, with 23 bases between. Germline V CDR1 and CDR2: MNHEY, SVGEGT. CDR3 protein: CASSVLGRDTWRETQYF. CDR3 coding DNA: TGTGCCAGCAGTGTGCTAGGCCGGGACACATGGAGAGAGACCCAGTACTTC.

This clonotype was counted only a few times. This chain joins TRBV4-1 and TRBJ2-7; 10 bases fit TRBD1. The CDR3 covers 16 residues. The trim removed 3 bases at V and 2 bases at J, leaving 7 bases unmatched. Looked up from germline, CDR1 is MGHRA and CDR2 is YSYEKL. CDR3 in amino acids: CASSHEGQGIPYEQYF. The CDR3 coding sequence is TGCGCCAGCAGCCACGAGGGACAGGGGATCCCCTACGAGCAGTACTTC.

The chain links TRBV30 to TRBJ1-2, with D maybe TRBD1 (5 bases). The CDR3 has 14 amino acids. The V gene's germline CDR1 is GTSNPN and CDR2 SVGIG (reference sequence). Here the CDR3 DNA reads TGTGCGGGGGATCGGGACTCACTCTGGTATGGCTACACCTTC. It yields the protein CAGDRDSLWYGYTF.

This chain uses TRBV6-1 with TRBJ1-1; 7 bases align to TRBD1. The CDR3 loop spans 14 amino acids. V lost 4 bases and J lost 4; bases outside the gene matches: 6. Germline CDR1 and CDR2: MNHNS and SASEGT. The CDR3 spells CASSADRDGTEAFF. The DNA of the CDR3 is TGTGCCAGCAGTGCAGACAGGGATGGCACTGAAGCTTTCTTT.

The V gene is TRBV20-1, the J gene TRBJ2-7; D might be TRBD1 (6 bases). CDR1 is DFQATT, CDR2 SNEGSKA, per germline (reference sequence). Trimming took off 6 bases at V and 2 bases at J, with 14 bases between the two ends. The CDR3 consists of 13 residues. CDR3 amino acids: CSAATGSTYEQYF. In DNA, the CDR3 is TGCAGTGCCGCGACAGGATCTACCTACGAGCAGTACTTC.

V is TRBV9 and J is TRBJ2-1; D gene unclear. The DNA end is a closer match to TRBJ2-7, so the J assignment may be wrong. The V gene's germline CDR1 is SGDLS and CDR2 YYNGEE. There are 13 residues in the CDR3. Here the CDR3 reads CASSVGAYNEQYF. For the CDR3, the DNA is TGTGCCAGCAGCGTAGGCGCCTACAATGAGCAGTACTTC.

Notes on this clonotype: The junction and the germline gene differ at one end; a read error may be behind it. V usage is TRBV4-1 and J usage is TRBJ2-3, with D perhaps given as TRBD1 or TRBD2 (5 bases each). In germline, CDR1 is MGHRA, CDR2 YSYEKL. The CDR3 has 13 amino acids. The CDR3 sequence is CASSQASTGTQYF. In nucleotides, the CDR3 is TGCGCCAGCAGCCAGGCTAGCACAGGTACGCAGTATTTT.

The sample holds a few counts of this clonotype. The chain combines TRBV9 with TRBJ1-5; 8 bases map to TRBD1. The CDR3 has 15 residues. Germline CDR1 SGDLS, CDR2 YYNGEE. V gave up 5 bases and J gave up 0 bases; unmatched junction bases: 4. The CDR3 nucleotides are TGTGCCAGCAGTAGGACAGGGTCTAGCAATCAGCCCCAGCATTTT. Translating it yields CASSRTGSSNQPQHF.

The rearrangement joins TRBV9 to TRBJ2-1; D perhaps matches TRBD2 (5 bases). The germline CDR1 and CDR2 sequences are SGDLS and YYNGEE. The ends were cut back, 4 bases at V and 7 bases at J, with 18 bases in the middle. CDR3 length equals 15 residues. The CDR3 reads CASSPTTSEGNEQFF. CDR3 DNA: TGTGCCAGCAGCCCGACTACCTCAGAAGGTAATGAGCAGTTCTTC.

The CDR3 is CASSLKTSGSLMYEQYF. In nucleotides, the CDR3 is TGCGCCAGCAGCCTCAAGACTAGCGGGAGTCTAATGTACGAGCAGTACTTC. The rearrangement links TRBV5-1 to TRBJ2-4; TRBD2 matches at 12 bases. The tail of the sequence fits TRBJ2-7 better, so the J call may be wrong. This CDR3 contains 17 residues. Looked up from germline, CDR1 is SGHRS and CDR2 is YFSETQ.

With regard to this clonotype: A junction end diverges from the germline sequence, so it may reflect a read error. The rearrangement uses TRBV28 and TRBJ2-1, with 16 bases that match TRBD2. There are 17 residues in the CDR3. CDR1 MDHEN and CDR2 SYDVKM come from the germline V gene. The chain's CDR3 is CTSSPGTSGGAQDEQFF. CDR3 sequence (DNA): TGTACCAGCAGTCCTGGGACTAGCGGGGGGGCCCAGGATGAGCAGTTCTTC. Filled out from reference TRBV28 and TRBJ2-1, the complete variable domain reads DVKVTQSSRYLVKRTGEKVFLECVQDMDHENMFWYRQDPGLGLRLIYFSYDVKMKEKGDIPEGYSVSREKKERFSLILESASTNQTSMYLCTSSPGTSGGAQDEQFFGPGTRLTVL.

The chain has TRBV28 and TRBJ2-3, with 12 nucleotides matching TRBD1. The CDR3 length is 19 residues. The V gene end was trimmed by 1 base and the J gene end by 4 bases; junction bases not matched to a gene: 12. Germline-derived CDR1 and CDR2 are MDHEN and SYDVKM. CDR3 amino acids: CASSLFKGTGGLGADTQYF. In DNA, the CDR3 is TGTGCCAGCAGTTTATTCAAAGGGACAGGGGGCCTTGGCGCAGATACGCAGTATTTT.

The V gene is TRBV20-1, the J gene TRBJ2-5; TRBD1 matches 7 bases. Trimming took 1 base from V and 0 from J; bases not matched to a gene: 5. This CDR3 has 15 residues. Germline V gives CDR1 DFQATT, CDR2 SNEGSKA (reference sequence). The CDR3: CSARVGTEYQETQYF. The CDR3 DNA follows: TGCAGTGCTAGAGTGGGGACAGAGTACCAAGAGACCCAGTACTTC.

CDR3 loop: CSARDPRGLSTDTQYF. CDR3 nucleotide sequence: TGCAGTGCTAGAGATCCAAGAGGGCTTAGCACAGATACGCAGTATTTT. The chain employs TRBV20-1 and TRBJ2-3, with a possible D match to TRBD2 (5 bases). This CDR3 contains 16 residues. Per germline, CDR1 DFQATT and CDR2 SNEGSKA (reference sequence). V shed 0 bases and J shed 0 bases, with 13 bases lying between them.

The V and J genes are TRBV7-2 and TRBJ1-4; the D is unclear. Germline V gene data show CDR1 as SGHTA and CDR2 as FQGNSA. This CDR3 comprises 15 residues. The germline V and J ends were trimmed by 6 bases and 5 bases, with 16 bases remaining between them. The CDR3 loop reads CASRDPDVENEKLFF. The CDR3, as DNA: TGTGCCAGCAGAGACCCGGACGTAGAAAATGAAAAACTGTTTTTT.